Each of the 10 T cell receptor beta chains below was sequenced from the same sample in a study of cytotoxic CD8 clonotypes in ibrutinib-treated CLL. Profiling relied on immunoSEQ multiplex PCR, and the TCRdb table lists in-frame clones only, not all of them. The table lists over 130,000 clones, about 84% of them singletons. The sample was PBMCs, taken after 36 months of ibrutinib treatment. Receptors were obtained from a human donor with chronic lymphocytic leukemia.

This clone is a singleton in its sample. V and J are TRBV5-1 and TRBJ1-1, with a possible D match to TRBD1 (5 bases). CDR3 length equals 15 residues. Germline-derived CDR1 and CDR2 are SGHRS and YFSETQ. The ends were cut back, 0 bases at V and 3 bases at J, with 12 bases in the middle. DNA for the CDR3: TGCGCCAGCAGCTTGGTCAGGGTGGGGTACACTGAAGCTTTCTTT. It codes for CASSLVRVGYTEAFF. The full variable domain, in which reference TRBV5-1 and TRBJ1-1 provide the parts outside the CDR3, is KAGVTQTPRYLIKTRGQQVTLSCSPISGHRSVSWYQQTPGQGLQFLFEYFSETQRNKGNFPGRFSGRQFSNSRSEMNVSTLELGDSALYLCASSLVRVGYTEAFFGQGTRLTVV.

The gene calls are TRBV2 and TRBJ2-2, with D perhaps TRBD1 (5 bases). The V gene's germline CDR1 is SNHLY and CDR2 FYNNEI. Trimming took 8 bases from V and 2 from J, leaving 9 bases between them. The CDR3 totals 13 residues. CDR3 nucleotide sequence: TGTGCCAGCGTAAGGGGAAACACCGGGGAGCTGTTTTTT. Encoded protein: CASVRGNTGELFF.

This rearrangement joins TRBV28 to TRBJ2-1; possible D gene TRBD1, 6 bases. V lost 7 bases and J 0 bases, leaving 16 bases between the germline ends. Germline-derived CDR1 and CDR2 are MDHEN and SYDVKM. The CDR3 is 16 amino acids. The CDR3 spells CASTPQGEGSYNEQFF. In DNA, the CDR3 is TGTGCCAGCACTCCACAGGGAGAAGGCTCCTACAATGAGCAGTTCTTC. The full variable domain, completed using reference TRBV28 and TRBJ2-1, is DVKVTQSSRYLVKRTGEKVFLECVQDMDHENMFWYRQDPGLGLRLIYFSYDVKMKEKGDIPEGYSVSREKKERFSLILESASTNQTSMYLCASTPQGEGSYNEQFFGPGTRLTVL.

The genes are TRBV28 and TRBJ1-2; D may be TRBD1 (6 bases). Germline values: CDR1 MDHEN, CDR2 SYDVKM. The CDR3 contains 15 residues. Trimming left V 2 bases short and J 4 bases short, with 14 bases between. The CDR3 bases are TGTGCCAGCAGTTTAATCCCGGACAGCTTCTATGGCTACACCTTC. It codes for CASSLIPDSFYGYTF.

The chain joins TRBV28 to TRBJ1-2; TRBD1 matches at 8 bases. The CDR3 runs to 15 residues. Germline trimming cut 6 bases from V and 1 base from J; bases unmatched to any gene: 7. Germline CDR1 and CDR2: MDHEN and SYDVKM. The CDR3 protein is CASSSGTGFNYGYTF. The CDR3 bases are TGTGCCAGCAGCTCCGGGACAGGCTTTAACTATGGCTACACCTTC.

J is TRBJ2-1 and V is TRBV7-2, with D possibly being TRBD2 (6 bases). The germline V gene encodes CDR1 SGHTA and CDR2 FQGNSA. V gave up 7 bases and J gave up 4 bases, with 17 bases separating them. The CDR3 loop spans 15 amino acids. This CDR3 is CASTKDYRIYNEQFF. In nucleotides, the CDR3 is TGTGCCAGCACCAAGGACTACCGAATATACAATGAGCAGTTCTTC.

The genes are TRBV4-2 and TRBJ2-7; 14 positions agree with TRBD2. The J segment lost 4 bases and the V segment lost 0 bases, leaving 2 bases of the junction unmatched. Germline values: CDR1 LGHNA, CDR2 YNFKEQ. This CDR3 comprises 16 residues. The CDR3 DNA reads as TGTGCCAGCAGCCAAGAAGGGACTAGCGGGAGTTACGAGCAGTACTTC. It codes for CASSQEGTSGSYEQYF.

Here the CDR3 DNA reads TGTGCCAGCAGCCCCCGACAGGCCGTCAGAAGTAGGTACTTC. Encoded protein: CASSPRQAVRSRYF. The chain combines TRBV28 with TRBJ2-5; TRBD1 is a possible D gene (6 bases). The V end was cut by 6 bases, the J end by 13 bases, with 24 bases between. This CDR3 comprises 14 residues. From germline, CDR1 is MDHEN and CDR2 SYDVKM.

The V gene is TRBV10-3, the J gene TRBJ1-5, with a tentative D call TRBD1 (5 bases). V lost 6 bases to trimming and J lost 0 bases, with 12 bases between them. The CDR3 totals 15 residues. CDR1 is ENHRY, CDR2 SYGVKD, per germline. CDR3 loop: CAIRETANSNQPQHF. The CDR3 DNA reads as TGTGCCATCAGAGAGACAGCGAATAGCAATCAGCCCCAGCATTTT.

The CDR3 here is CASSFSGEGETQYF. In DNA form, the CDR3 reads TGCGCCAGCAGCTTTTCTGGGGAGGGGGAGACCCAGTACTTC. This chain links TRBV5-1 with TRBJ2-5, with 7 bases aligning to TRBD2. V was pared by 2 bases and J by 5 bases, with 6 bases of the junction left unmatched. The germline V gene encodes CDR1 SGHRS and CDR2 YFSETQ. There are 14 residues in the CDR3.